This entry describes one T cell receptor (beta chain). The sample is drawn from a study of blood T cell repertoires in COVID-19. Study as a whole: The analysed material was cDNA or gDNA that came from T cells, B-cell-depleted T cells, or PBMCs.

Methods used by the authors: Estimation of nucleated cell counts was performed using reference gene primer amplification. The table came from immunoSEQ multiplex PCR; TCRdb's copy has only in-frame clones and leaves some out. V, J and clone size were drawn from that table, and D and trimming were deduced from the DNA. The sample records about 260,000 clones, around 90% being singletons. The sample comprised peripheral blood. The sequence came from a woman between 45 and 60 years old who had recovered from COVID-19.

As DNA, the CDR3 is TGTGCCAGCAGTTACCGTGGGGTAGCGGGCACCTACGAGCAGTACTTC. Its protein is CASSYRGVAGTYEQYF. This rearrangement joins TRBV6-2 or TRBV6-3 to TRBJ2-7, with 7 positions matching TRBD2. The J segment lost 2 bases and the V segment lost 2 bases, leaving 9 bases of the junction unmatched. The CDR3 loop spans 16 amino acids. Germline V CDR1 and CDR2: MNHEY, SVGEGT.